These 4 T cell receptor beta chains were sequenced from one sample in a study of identical twins listed by TCRdb under 2016. Libraries were constructed by 5' RACE. Sequencing was carried out with an Illumina HiSeq 2000. TCRdb's own reprocessing of the public reads used fastp at Q25 and MiXCR and kept productive beta chains. Entries that share a CDR3 protein sequence are merged under the most common genes and DNA. Within this sample are fewer than 900,000 distinct CDR3 sequences, with approximately 18% of them counted one time only. The ten largest clones capture around 13% of the sample. The sample was also linked to a second study, of T cells expressing NK-cell markers.

The sequenced sample was PBMCs. All receptors come from a woman aged 18-29 years in good health.

This rearrangement joins TRBV12-3 or TRBV12-4 to TRBJ1-2; D unresolved. CDR3 length equals 13 residues. V lost 7 bases to trimming and J lost 0 bases, with 9 bases between them. The CDR3 DNA is TGTGCCAGCACCCAGGACCCTAACTATGGCTACACCTTC. Encoded protein: CASTQDPNYGYTF.

The chain employs TRBV10-1 and TRBJ2-3; 11 bases map to TRBD2. Losses at the gene ends were 6 bases for V and 2 bases for J; bases not matched to a gene: 4. The CDR3 covers 15 residues. Looked up from germline, CDR1 is WNHNN and CDR2 is SYGVQD (reference sequence). CDR3 region: CASRLAGGLTDTQYF. The CDR3 coding sequence is TGCGCCAGCAGGCTAGCGGGGGGCCTCACAGATACGCAGTATTTT.

This chain links TRBV6-5 with TRBJ1-5; 10 positions agree with TRBD1. Germline loops: CDR1 MNHEY, CDR2 SVGAGI. V lost 4 bases to trimming and J lost 5 bases; unmatched junction nucleotides: 5. This CDR3 contains 15 residues. CDR3 DNA: TGTGCCAGCAGTTTCCGGGACAGGGGTTATCAGCCCCAGCATTTT. Translation: CASSFRDRGYQPQHF.

This clonotype was found a few times. The gene calls are TRBV20-1 and TRBJ2-1; 12 bases are shared with TRBD2. The CDR3 sequence is 15 residues long. V dropped 3 bases and J dropped 12; count of bases not matched to a gene: 12. Per germline, CDR1 DFQATT and CDR2 SNEGSKA (reference sequence). The CDR3 DNA is TGCAGTGCTAGGACCTCTTCCGGGACTAGCGGGCCGCAGTTCTTC. This encodes CSARTSSGTSGPQFF.